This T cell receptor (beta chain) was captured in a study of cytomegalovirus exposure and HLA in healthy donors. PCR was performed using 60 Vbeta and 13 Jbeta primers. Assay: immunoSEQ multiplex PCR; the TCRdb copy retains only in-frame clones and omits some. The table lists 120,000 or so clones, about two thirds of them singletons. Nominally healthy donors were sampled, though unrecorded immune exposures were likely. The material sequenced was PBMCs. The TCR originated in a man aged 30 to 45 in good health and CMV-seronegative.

The CDR3: CASSLTGTAEAFF. In DNA, the CDR3 is TGCGCCAGCAGCTTGACAGGGACCGCTGAAGCTTTCTTT. The rearrangement joins TRBV5-1 to TRBJ1-1; weak D call: TRBD1 (6 bases). This CDR3 is built from 13 residues. Germline V gene sequence: CDR1 SGHRS, CDR2 YFSETQ. V shed 1 base and J shed 6 bases, with 10 bases lying between them.